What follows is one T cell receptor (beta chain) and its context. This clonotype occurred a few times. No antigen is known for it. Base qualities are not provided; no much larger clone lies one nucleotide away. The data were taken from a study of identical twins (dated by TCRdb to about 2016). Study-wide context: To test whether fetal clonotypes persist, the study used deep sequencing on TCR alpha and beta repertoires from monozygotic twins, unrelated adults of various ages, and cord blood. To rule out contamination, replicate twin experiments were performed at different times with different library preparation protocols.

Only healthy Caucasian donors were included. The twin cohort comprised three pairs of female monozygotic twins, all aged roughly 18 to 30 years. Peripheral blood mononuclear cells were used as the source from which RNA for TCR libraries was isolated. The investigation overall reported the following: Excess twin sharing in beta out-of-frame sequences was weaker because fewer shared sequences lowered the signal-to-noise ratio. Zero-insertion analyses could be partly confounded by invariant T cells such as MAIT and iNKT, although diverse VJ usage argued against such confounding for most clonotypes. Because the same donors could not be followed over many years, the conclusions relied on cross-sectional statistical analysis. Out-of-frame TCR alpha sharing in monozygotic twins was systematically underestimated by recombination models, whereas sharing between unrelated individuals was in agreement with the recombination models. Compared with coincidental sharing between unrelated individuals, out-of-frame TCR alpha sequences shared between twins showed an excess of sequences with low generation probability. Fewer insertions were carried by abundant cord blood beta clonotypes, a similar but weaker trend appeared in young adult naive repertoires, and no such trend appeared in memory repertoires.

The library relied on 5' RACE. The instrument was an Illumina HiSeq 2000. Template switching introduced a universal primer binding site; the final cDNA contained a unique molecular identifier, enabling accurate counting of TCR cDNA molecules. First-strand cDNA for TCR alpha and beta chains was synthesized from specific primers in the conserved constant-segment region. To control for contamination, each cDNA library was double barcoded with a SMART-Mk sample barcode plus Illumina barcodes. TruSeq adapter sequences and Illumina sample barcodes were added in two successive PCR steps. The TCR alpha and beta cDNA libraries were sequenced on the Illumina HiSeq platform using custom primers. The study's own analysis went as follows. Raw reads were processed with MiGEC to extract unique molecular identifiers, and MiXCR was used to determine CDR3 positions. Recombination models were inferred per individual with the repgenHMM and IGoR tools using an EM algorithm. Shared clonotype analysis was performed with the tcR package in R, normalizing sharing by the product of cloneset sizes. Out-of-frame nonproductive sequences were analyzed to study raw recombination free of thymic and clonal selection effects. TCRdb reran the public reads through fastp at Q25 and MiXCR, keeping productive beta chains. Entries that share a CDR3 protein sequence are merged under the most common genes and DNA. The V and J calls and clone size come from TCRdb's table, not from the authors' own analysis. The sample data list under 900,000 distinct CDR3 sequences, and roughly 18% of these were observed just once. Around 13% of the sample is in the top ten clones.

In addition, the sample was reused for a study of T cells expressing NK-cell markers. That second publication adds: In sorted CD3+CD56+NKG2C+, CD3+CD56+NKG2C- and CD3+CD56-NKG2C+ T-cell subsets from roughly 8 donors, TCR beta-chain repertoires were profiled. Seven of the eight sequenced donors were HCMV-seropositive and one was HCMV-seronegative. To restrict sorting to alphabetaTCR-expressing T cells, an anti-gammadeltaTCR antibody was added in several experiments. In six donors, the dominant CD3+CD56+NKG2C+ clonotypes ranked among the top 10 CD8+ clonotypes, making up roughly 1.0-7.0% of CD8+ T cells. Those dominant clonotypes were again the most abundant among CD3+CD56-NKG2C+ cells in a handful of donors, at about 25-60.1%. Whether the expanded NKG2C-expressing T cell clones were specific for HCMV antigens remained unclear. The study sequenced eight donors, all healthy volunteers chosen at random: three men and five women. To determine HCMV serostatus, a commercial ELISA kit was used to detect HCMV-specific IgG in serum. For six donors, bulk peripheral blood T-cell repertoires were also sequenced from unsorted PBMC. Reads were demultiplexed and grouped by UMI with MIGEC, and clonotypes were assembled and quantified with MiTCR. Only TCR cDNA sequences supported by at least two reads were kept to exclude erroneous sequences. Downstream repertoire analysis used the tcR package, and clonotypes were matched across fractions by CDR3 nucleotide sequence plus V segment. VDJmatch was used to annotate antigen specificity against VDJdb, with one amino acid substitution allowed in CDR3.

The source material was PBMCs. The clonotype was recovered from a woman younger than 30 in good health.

The CDR3 reads as follows: CSVEDRWGAEAFF. The bases read TGCAGCGTTGAAGATCGGTGGGGGGCTGAAGCTTTCTTT. The rearranged chain carries TRBV29-1 and TRBJ1-1; the D gene is perhaps TRBD1, from 5 matching bases. In the germline V gene, CDR1 corresponds to SQVTM and CDR2 to ANQGSEA. Trimming takes 0 bases from V and 6 bases from J, and the germline ends sit 11 bases apart. From the cysteine through the phenylalanine, the CDR3 covers 13 amino acids. CDR3 DNA only is kept here, 39 bases in frame from base 1.